A single sample gave rise to the 26 T cell receptor beta chains below, sequenced in a study of OX40 agonist ivuxolimab in advanced cancers. Data came from immunoSEQ multiplex PCR; TCRdb stores just in-frame clones and leaves some out. The sample records 55,000 to 70,000 clones, less than 90% being singletons. The sequences come from CD4+ or CD8+ T cells sorted from blood, collected in a trial of the OX40 agonist ivuxolimab. These receptors all stem from an adult with an advanced solid tumor such as melanoma, head and neck, liver or kidney cancer.

The V call is TRBV7-9, the J call TRBJ2-7; no definite D call. Germline V gives CDR1 SEHNR, CDR2 FQNEAQ (reference sequence). The CDR3 extends over 14 amino acids. V shed 1 base and J shed 2 bases, with 9 bases lying between them. CDR3 in DNA: TGTGCCAGCAGCTTAGTCGCGCCGCCCTACGAGCAGTACTTC. Translating it yields CASSLVAPPYEQYF.

The chain links TRBV19 to TRBJ2-7; TRBD2 matches at 11 bases. V shed 6 bases, J shed 8 bases, and the junction held 9 bases outside the gene matches. The CDR3 totals 14 residues. CDR1 is LNHDA and CDR2 is SQIVND in the germline V gene (reference sequence). The CDR3 region is CASSLLAGEGKQYF. DNA of the CDR3: TGTGCCAGTAGCCTACTAGCGGGAGAGGGCAAGCAGTACTTC.

This clone was seen a few times. The V gene is TRBV7-9, the J gene TRBJ2-1; the D is unclear. The CDR3 has 11 residues. Trimming shortened V by 4 bases and J by 5 bases, and 3 bases separated the two germline ends. The V gene's germline CDR1 is SEHNR and CDR2 FQNEAQ (reference sequence). For the CDR3, the DNA is TGTGCCAGCAGCTATCACAATGAGCAGTTCTTC. Amino acid sequence: CASSYHNEQFF.

The J gene is TRBJ2-7, the V gene TRBV7-9; D is perhaps TRBD2 (5 bases). In germline, CDR1 is SEHNR, CDR2 FQNEAQ (reference sequence). The germline V and J ends were trimmed by 0 bases and 6 bases, with 12 bases remaining between them. The length of the CDR3 is 14 residues. CDR3 coding DNA: TGTGCCAGCAGCTTAGCGTCTGCTAGCTCCGAGCAGTACTTC. Protein sequence: CASSLASASSEQYF.

V and J are TRBV30 and TRBJ1-1; D gene ambiguous. The V end was cut by 4 bases, the J end by 9 bases, with 12 bases between. Germline assignment: CDR1 GTSNPN and CDR2 SVGIG (reference sequence). The CDR3 runs to 11 residues. CDR3: CAWNRRPQAFF. The CDR3 DNA reads as TGTGCCTGGAATAGACGACCCCAAGCTTTCTTT.

The chain carries TRBV5-1 and TRBJ2-1; a weak D match, TRBD2 (5 bases). The CDR3 totals 13 residues. Per the germline V gene, CDR1 is SGHRS and CDR2 is YFSETQ. V was clipped by 4 bases and J by 8 bases, with 13 bases between them. CDR3 sequence (DNA): TGCGCCAGCAGCCAACTAGGGTCCGATGAGCAGTTCTTC. Protein: CASSQLGSDEQFF.

This clone has only one observation. V is TRBV5-4 and J is TRBJ2-7; 10 bases fit TRBD1. This CDR3 has 15 amino acids. Per germline, CDR1 SGHNT and CDR2 YYREEE (reference sequence). The J segment lost 1 base and the V segment lost 0 bases, leaving 1 base of the junction unmatched. CDR3 region: CASSLGGQGSYEQYF. In DNA form, the CDR3 reads TGTGCCAGCAGCTTGGGGGGACAGGGGTCCTACGAGCAGTACTTC.

As for this clone: This sample also contains other DNA sequences that code for the same CDR3. This sequence joins TRBV2 and TRBJ2-2, with 7 bases that match TRBD1. V was clipped by 6 bases and J by 3 bases; unmatched bases: 19. Germline V CDR1 and CDR2: SNHLY, FYNNEI. CDR3 length: 19 residues. The CDR3 region is CASSELGGWAREDTGELFF. In nucleotides, the CDR3 is TGTGCCAGCAGCGAGCTAGGGGGCTGGGCCCGAGAGGACACCGGGGAGCTGTTTTTT.

The chain has TRBV2 and TRBJ2-4; D remains unclear. The CDR3 consists of 10 residues. The germline V gene has CDR1 SNHLY and CDR2 FYNNEI. V lost 3 bases and J lost 9, with 3 bases in between. The CDR3 reads CASSDFIQYF. The CDR3 coding sequence is TGTGCCAGCAGTGATTTCATTCAGTACTTC.

The rearrangement uses TRBV27 and TRBJ2-6, with TRBD1 identical over 10 bases. The length of the CDR3 is 17 residues. V shed 6 bases, J shed 2 bases, and the junction held 7 bases outside the gene matches. CDR1 and CDR2 (germline): MNHEY, SMNVEV (reference sequence). CDR3 DNA: TGTGCCAGCAGAGATGGGACAGGGGTTACTGGGGCCAACGTCCTGACTTTC. Its translation: CASRDGTGVTGANVLTF.

The V call is TRBV7-6, the J call TRBJ1-2; D is uncertain. The CDR3 length is 14 residues. Germline V gene data show CDR1 as SGHVS and CDR2 as FNYEAQ. V dropped 5 bases and J dropped 2 bases, with 12 bases sitting between them. In DNA, the CDR3 is TGTGCCAGCAGCCCCGAGGGAGAAAACTATGGCTACACCTTC. Translating gives CASSPEGENYGYTF.

In its sample, this clone was seen a few times. This sequence joins TRBV5-4 and TRBJ2-7; D possibly matches TRBD1 or TRBD2 (5 bases each). The germline V gene encodes CDR1 SGHNT and CDR2 YYREEE (reference sequence). V lost 1 base to trimming and J lost 5 bases, with 19 bases between them. The CDR3 sequence is 16 residues long. The CDR3 DNA sequence: TGTGCCAGCAGCTTGAGCGTCGGGCCCCGGGGCGACGAGCAGTACTTC. It yields the protein CASSLSVGPRGDEQYF. Complete variable domain (other parts from reference TRBV5-4 and TRBJ2-7): ETGVTQSPTHLIKTRGQQVTLRCSSQSGHNTVSWYQQALGQGPQFIFQYYREEENGRGNFPPRFSGLQFPNYSSELNVNALELDDSALYLCASSLSVGPRGDEQYFGPGTRLTVT.

This clone showed up just a few times. This chain connects TRBV28 to TRBJ2-1, with 7 bases that match TRBD1. The V gene's germline CDR1 is MDHEN and CDR2 SYDVKM. This CDR3 has 15 residues. The V gene end was trimmed by 6 bases and the J gene end by 4 bases; junction bases not matched to a gene: 9. CDR3 region: CASSVPGQTYNEQFF. CDR3 bases: TGTGCCAGCAGCGTACCGGGACAGACTTACAATGAGCAGTTCTTC.

This clone has a handful of counts. This sequence joins TRBV7-9 and TRBJ2-7; possibly TRBD2 for D (6 bases). Deletions cut 5 bases from V and 4 bases from J, with 12 bases between. Germline V gene lookup returns CDR1 SEHNR and CDR2 FQNEAQ (reference sequence). CDR3 length equals 13 residues. The CDR3, as DNA: TGTGCCAGCAGCCACCCGGGAGTTTACGAGCAGTACTTC. Protein: CASSHPGVYEQYF.

This clone came up once. The V and J genes are TRBV7-6 and TRBJ2-1; D not resolved. Germline V lookup: CDR1 SGHVS, CDR2 FNYEAQ. This CDR3 has 13 amino acids. V was trimmed by 0 bases and J by 5 bases, leaving 5 bases between them. The CDR3 loop is CASSLAADNEQFF. The CDR3 nucleotides are TGTGCCAGCAGCTTAGCCGCAGACAATGAGCAGTTCTTC.

This clone was seen only once. This sequence joins TRBV7-2 and TRBJ2-7; 7 bases map to TRBD2. Germline-derived CDR1 and CDR2 are SGHTA and FQGNSA. The CDR3 contains 15 residues. With V trimmed by 5 bases and J by 2 bases, 9 bases remained unmatched. The CDR3 coding sequence is TGTGCCAGCAGCCCCATGGGCGGGGGACCCTACGAGCAGTACTTC. Translating it yields CASSPMGGGPYEQYF.

The CDR3 loop reads CASSYSEGYTEAFF. The CDR3 DNA reads TGTGCCAGCAGTTACTCGGAGGGTTACACTGAAGCTTTCTTT. The chain employs TRBV6-6 and TRBJ1-1; D unclear. This CDR3 contains 14 residues. V was shortened by 0 bases and J by 3 bases, with 8 bases between the two germline ends. Germline V gives CDR1 MNHNY, CDR2 SVGAGI (reference sequence).

The chain joins TRBV7-8 to TRBJ1-2; maybe TRBD1 (5 bases). The CDR3 contains 14 residues. Germline CDR1 reads SGHVS; CDR2 reads FQNEAQ. Trimming took 5 bases from V and 2 from J, leaving 12 bases between them. CDR3 DNA sequence: TGTGCCAGCAGCCCCCAGGGAGAGAACTATGGCTACACCTTC. Protein product: CASSPQGENYGYTF.

The rearrangement links TRBV5-1 to TRBJ2-7; D ambiguous. Germline V gives CDR1 SGHRS, CDR2 YFSETQ. The V gene lost 0 bases and the J gene lost 2 bases, with 9 bases spanning the gap. The CDR3 loop spans 14 amino acids. The CDR3 DNA sequence: TGCGCCAGCAGCTTGGGGTCTAGTACCTACGAGCAGTACTTC. Translating gives CASSLGSSTYEQYF.

Here the CDR3 DNA reads TGTGCCTGGAGATTGCGGGGCAACACCGGGGAGCTGTTTTTT. This encodes CAWRLRGNTGELFF. The chain links TRBV30 to TRBJ2-2, with D possibly matching TRBD2 (6 bases). Germline lookup yields CDR1 GTSNPN and CDR2 SVGIG (reference sequence). The CDR3 extends over 14 amino acids. The germline V and J ends were trimmed by 3 bases and 2 bases, with 10 bases remaining between them. Drawing the rest from reference TRBV30 and TRBJ2-2, the complete variable domain is SQTIHQWPATLVQPVGSPLSLECTVEGTSNPNLYWYRQAAGRGLQLLFYSVGIGQISSEVPQNLSASRPQDRQFILSSKKLLLSDSGFYLCAWRLRGNTGELFFGEGSRLTVL.

The genes are TRBV5-1 and TRBJ2-3, with 8 bases matching TRBD2. The germline V gene encodes CDR1 SGHRS and CDR2 YFSETQ. V lost 0 bases, J lost 1 base, and 13 bases stayed unmatched. The CDR3 is 19 amino acids. CDR3 sequence reads: CASSLAGSSGSGGTDTQYF. The CDR3 nucleotides read TGCGCCAGCAGCTTGGCCGGTTCGAGCGGGAGTGGTGGCACAGATACGCAGTATTTT.

This clone occurred once. V is TRBV2 and J is TRBJ2-7; possible D gene TRBD2, 5 bases. Germline CDR1 SNHLY, CDR2 FYNNEI. The V and J ends lost 3 bases and 2 bases respectively, with 14 bases between them. The CDR3 length is 15 residues. DNA of the CDR3: TGTGCCAGCAGTGAGATCCTAGCAGGCGCCTACGAGCAGTACTTC. It translates to CASSEILAGAYEQYF.

The V gene is TRBV4-1, the J gene TRBJ1-4, with unresolved D. V shed 1 base and J shed 7 bases, with 19 bases lying between them. Per germline, CDR1 MGHRA and CDR2 YSYEKL. The CDR3 is 17 amino acids. The DNA of the CDR3 is TGCGCCAGCAGCCAAGTCGATTTGGTTCCCTGGGGTGAAAAACTGTTTTTT. The encoded protein is CASSQVDLVPWGEKLFF.

This sequence joins TRBV7-9 and TRBJ1-2; TRBD1 matches 11 bases. V dropped 5 bases and J dropped 8; count of bases not matched to a gene: 4. Germline CDR1 SEHNR, CDR2 FQNEAQ (reference sequence). The CDR3 totals 13 residues. The CDR3 loop is CASSGQGAQGYTF. The CDR3 DNA follows: TGTGCCAGCAGCGGACAGGGGGCGCAGGGCTACACCTTC. The variable domain in full, completed from reference TRBV7-9 and TRBJ1-2, reads DTGVSQNPRHKITKRGQNVTFRCDPISEHNRLYWYRQTLGQGPEFLTYFQNEAQLEKSRLLSDRFSAERPKGSFSTLEIQRTEQGDSAMYLCASSGQGAQGYTFGSGTRLTVV.

CDR3 residues: CASSPRESVTYEQYF. In DNA form, the CDR3 reads TGTGCCAGCTCACCCAGAGAGAGTGTGACCTACGAGCAGTACTTC. This chain links TRBV18 with TRBJ2-7; D gene unclear. This CDR3 spans 15 amino acids. V shed 3 bases and J shed 2 bases, with 14 bases lying between them. CDR1 and CDR2 (germline): KGHSH, LQKENI.

V and J are TRBV21-1 and TRBJ1-2; the D segment call TRBD1 is taken from the table without a DNA check. TRBV21-1 is a documented pseudogene. The CDR3 loop spans 14 amino acids. The CDR3 DNA is TGTGCCAGCAGCATTGGCAGGGCAGCTAATGGCTACACCTTC. Protein product: CASSIGRAANGYTF.